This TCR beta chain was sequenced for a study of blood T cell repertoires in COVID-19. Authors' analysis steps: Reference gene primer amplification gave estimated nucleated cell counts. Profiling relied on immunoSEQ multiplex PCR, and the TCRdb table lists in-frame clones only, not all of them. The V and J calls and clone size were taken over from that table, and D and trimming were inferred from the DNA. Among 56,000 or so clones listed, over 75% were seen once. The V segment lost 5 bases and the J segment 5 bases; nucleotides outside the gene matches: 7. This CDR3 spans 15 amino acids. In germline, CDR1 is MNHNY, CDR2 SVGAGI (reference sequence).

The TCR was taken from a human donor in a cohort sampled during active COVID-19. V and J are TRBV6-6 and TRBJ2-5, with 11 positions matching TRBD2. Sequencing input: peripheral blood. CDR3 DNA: TGTGCCAGCAGTGATAGCGGGGGGGCTAGGGAGACCCAGTACTTC. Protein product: CASSDSGGARETQYF.